These 32 T cell receptor beta chains originate from one sample sequenced in a study of shared clonotypes between healthy human individuals. Profiling relied on immunoSEQ multiplex PCR, and the TCRdb table lists in-frame clones only, not all of them. The sample lists a few million clones; approximately 92% were seen once. Sequenced sample: naive CD4+ T cells sorted from blood. Subset given: CD45RA+ positively selected. The source of these receptors is a man between 18 and 35 years old in good health.

The rearrangement links TRBV4-2 to TRBJ2-1; TRBD2 matches 8 bases. This CDR3 contains 15 residues. After removal of 0 bases from V and 6 bases from J, the junction contained 4 bases not matched to a gene. Germline CDR1 and CDR2: LGHNA and YNFKEQ. This CDR3 reads CASSQEGTRVNEQFF. The CDR3 coding sequence is TGTGCCAGCAGCCAAGAAGGGACTAGGGTCAATGAGCAGTTCTTC.

The chain recombines TRBV4-3 with TRBJ1-1; 9 bases fit TRBD1. The length of the CDR3 is 15 residues. Germline assignment: CDR1 LGHNA and CDR2 YSLEER. J lost 4 bases, V lost 0 bases, and 3 bases had no gene match. CDR3 residues: CASSQEQGASTEAFF. CDR3 DNA sequence: TGCGCCAGCAGCCAAGAACAGGGGGCGAGCACTGAAGCTTTCTTT.

The chain uses TRBV4-3 and TRBJ1-2, with no clear D. The germline CDR1 and CDR2 sequences are LGHNA and YSLEER. Trimming cost V 1 base and J 3 bases, with 12 bases left between them. The CDR3 has 15 residues. CDR3 in DNA: TGCGCCAGCAGCCAAGGGTTGGCAGCCTACTATGGCTACACCTTC. It codes for CASSQGLAAYYGYTF.

The chain combines TRBV4-1 with TRBJ1-2; 8 nucleotides line up with TRBD1. The CDR3 covers 16 residues. Trimming cost V 0 bases and J 5 bases; bases outside gene matches: 8. Per the germline V gene, CDR1 is MGHRA and CDR2 is YSYEKL. The CDR3 bases are TGCGCCAGCAGCCAAGATAGCCAGGGGGCGCGTTATGGCTACACCTTC. Encoded protein: CASSQDSQGARYGYTF.

The V gene is TRBV2, the J gene TRBJ2-1; perhaps TRBD2 as D (6 bases). Per germline, CDR1 SNHLY and CDR2 FYNNEI. V was shortened by 5 bases and J by 3 bases, with 11 bases between the two germline ends. This CDR3 is built from 14 residues. The CDR3 DNA reads TGTGCCAGCAGTCTCGTGGGACTCTACAATGAGCAGTTCTTC. Translated: CASSLVGLYNEQFF.

The chain has TRBV4-1 and TRBJ1-3; 9 positions match TRBD1. This CDR3 spans 20 amino acids. Germline V gene lookup returns CDR1 MGHRA and CDR2 YSYEKL. J gave up 0 bases and V 4 bases, and 16 bases lay outside the gene matches. In DNA, the CDR3 is TGCGCCAGCAGCCCCGGGGGGGGACAGGGAATTTCATACTCTGGAAACACCATATATTTT. Encoded protein: CASSPGGGQGISYSGNTIYF.

The chain carries TRBV19 and TRBJ2-2, with TRBD1 matching 9 bases. Per the germline V gene, CDR1 is LNHDA and CDR2 is SQIVND (reference sequence). CDR3 length equals 15 residues. The V segment lost 6 bases and the J segment 5 bases; nucleotides outside the gene matches: 7. CDR3 region: CASRGQGMGTGELFF. The CDR3 DNA reads TGTGCCAGTAGAGGACAGGGGATGGGTACCGGGGAGCTGTTTTTT. The variable domain in full, with the rest retrieved from reference TRBV19 and TRBJ2-2, is DGGITQSPKYLFRKEGQNVTLSCEQNLNHDAMYWYRQDPGQGLRLIYYSQIVNDFQKGDIAEGYSVSREKKESFPLTVTSAQKNPTAFYLCASRGQGMGTGELFFGEGSRLTVL.

The chain links TRBV9 to TRBJ1-2; TRBD1 matches at 7 bases. CDR3 length: 14 amino acids. CDR1 and CDR2 from the germline V gene are SGDLS and YYNGEE. The ends lost 3 bases at V and 4 bases at J; junction bases unmatched: 6. CDR3 DNA: TGTGCCAGCAGCGGCCCGGGGACAGCCTATGGCTACACCTTC. Its translation is CASSGPGTAYGYTF.

V and J are TRBV5-1 and TRBJ2-6; no reliable D call. V lost 0 bases and J 0 bases, leaving 10 bases between the germline ends. This CDR3 is 17 amino acids long. Germline V gives CDR1 SGHRS, CDR2 YFSETQ. CDR3 nucleotides: TGCGCCAGCAGCTTGGAGGGCATCAGCTCTGGGGCCAACGTCCTGACTTTC. It is translated as CASSLEGISSGANVLTF.

This clone turned up a few times. The CDR3 spells CASSVGTGGKGTEAFF. The CDR3 nucleotides are TGTGCCAGCAGCGTAGGGACAGGGGGCAAAGGTACTGAAGCTTTCTTT. This sequence joins TRBV9 and TRBJ1-1; TRBD1 matches at 11 bases. Trimming removed 0 bases from V and 5 bases from J; junction bases left unmatched: 6. There are 16 residues in the CDR3. The germline V gene encodes CDR1 SGDLS and CDR2 YYNGEE. Looking up the rest from reference TRBV9 and TRBJ1-1 gives the full variable domain: DSGVTQTPKHLITATGQRVTLRCSPRSGDLSVYWYQQSLDQGLQFLIQYYNGEERAKGNILERFSAQQFPDLHSELNLSSLELGDSALYFCASSVGTGGKGTEAFFGQGTRLTVV.

Concerning this clone itself: A read error may produce the germline difference seen at one junction end. The CDR3 DNA reads as TGTGCTAGCAGCTTAGAATGGGGAAGGGGAGGTGCCCAGTACTTC. Protein product: CASSLEWGRGGAQYF. The chain joins TRBV7-7 to TRBJ2-5; tentatively, D is TRBD2 (6 bases). The length of the CDR3 is 15 residues. CDR1 is SSHAT, CDR2 FNYEAQ, per germline (reference sequence).

The table lists this clone with a count of one. This chain joins TRBV5-1 and TRBJ2-3, with 8 bases matching TRBD2. The CDR3 is made up of 14 amino acids. Trimming cost V 4 bases and J 10 bases; bases outside gene matches: 11. Per the germline V gene, CDR1 is SGHRS and CDR2 is YFSETQ. This CDR3 is CASSVTGGAWAQYF. CDR3 nucleotide sequence: TGCGCCAGCAGCGTTACCGGGGGGGCGTGGGCGCAGTATTTT.

CDR3 in DNA: TGTGCCAGCGGAATCAGTTCCGGCCACACCATATATTTT. The encoded protein is CASGISSGHTIYF. V usage is TRBV6-5 and J usage is TRBJ1-3; D not resolved. The germline V gene has CDR1 MNHEY and CDR2 SVGAGI. This CDR3 region has 13 residues. V was clipped by 8 bases and J by 8 bases, with 16 bases between them.

The chain joins TRBV27 to TRBJ1-2; D unclear. The CDR3 loop spans 13 amino acids. V lost 2 bases and J lost 6, with 10 bases in between. The germline V gene has CDR1 MNHEY and CDR2 SMNVEV (reference sequence). CDR3 coding DNA: TGTGCCAGCAGTTTAGCCGGGGTTCATGGCTACACCTTC. This translates into CASSLAGVHGYTF.

This chain joins TRBV7-9 and TRBJ2-6, with D uncertain. V was cut by 8 bases and J by 0 bases, with 5 bases left in between. The germline CDR1 and CDR2 sequences are SEHNR and FQNEAQ (reference sequence). This CDR3 has 13 amino acids. In nucleotides, the CDR3 is TGTGCCAGCGGCCTCTCTGGGGCCAACGTCCTGACTTTC. Translating it yields CASGLSGANVLTF.

In regard to this clone: At the DNA level, this CDR3 is encoded by other sequences in the same sample as well. J is TRBJ2-1 and V is TRBV10-3, with 7 positions matching TRBD1. This CDR3 is 13 amino acids long. The ends lost 4 bases at V and 5 bases at J; junction bases unmatched: 2. Germline CDR1 ENHRY, CDR2 SYGVKD. The CDR3 loop is CAISGTGDNEQFF. The CDR3 DNA sequence: TGTGCCATCAGTGGCACAGGGGACAATGAGCAGTTCTTC.

The chain recombines TRBV7-2 with TRBJ2-1; no clear D. The CDR3 runs 14 residues. V shed 3 bases and J shed 7 bases, with 13 bases lying between them. Germline V lookup: CDR1 SGHTA, CDR2 FQGNSA. The CDR3 nucleotides read TGTGCCAGCAGCTTGTGGTCCCAAGGAAATGAGCAGTTCTTC. Translation gives CASSLWSQGNEQFF.

The V gene is TRBV30, the J gene TRBJ2-1; D is ambiguous. V lost 0 bases and J 4 bases, leaving 7 bases between the germline ends. Germline values: CDR1 GTSNPN, CDR2 SVGIG (reference sequence). CDR3 length: 13 residues. CDR3 in DNA: TGTGCCTGGAGTGTACGAAAATACAATGAGCAGTTCTTC. Residues: CAWSVRKYNEQFF.

The chain's CDR3 is CASSLPPGGRDTGELFF. CDR3 nucleotide sequence: TGTGCCAGCAGTTTACCCCCCGGGGGTCGGGACACCGGGGAGCTGTTTTTT. The chain uses TRBV28 and TRBJ2-2; D possibly corresponds to TRBD2 (6 bases). Germline-derived CDR1 and CDR2 are MDHEN and SYDVKM. V was pared by 2 bases and J by 3 bases, with 16 bases between. There are 17 residues in the CDR3.

This chain uses TRBV6-1 with TRBJ1-1; unclear D gene. Germline assignment: CDR1 MNHNS and CDR2 SASEGT. There are 14 residues in the CDR3. V lost 2 bases and J lost 5, with 12 bases in between. CDR3 bases: TGTGCCAGCAGTGAATCTGGTACAGCGACTGAAGCTTTCTTT. This encodes CASSESGTATEAFF.

In its sample, this clone was seen a few times. For the CDR3, the DNA is TGTGCCTGGAGTGGGGAGACAGGTATTCAGCCCCAGCATTTT. As protein: CAWSGETGIQPQHF. The chain recombines TRBV30 with TRBJ1-5; D perhaps matches TRBD1 (6 bases). The CDR3 is 14 amino acids. Trimming left V 1 base short and J 6 bases short, with 13 bases between. Germline V gene lookup returns CDR1 GTSNPN and CDR2 SVGIG (reference sequence).

This clone has just a few counts. The chain recombines TRBV30 with TRBJ1-1, with TRBD1 matching over 10 bases. The CDR3 sequence is 13 residues long. Trimming removed 3 bases from V and 9 bases from J; junction bases left unmatched: 7. Germline loops: CDR1 GTSNPN, CDR2 SVGIG (reference sequence). The chain's CDR3 is CAWRGQGNIKAFF. The CDR3 DNA reads as TGTGCCTGGAGGGGACAGGGGAATATTAAAGCTTTCTTT.

The V and J genes are TRBV4-3 and TRBJ2-7; 8 bases map to TRBD1. The germline CDR1 and CDR2 sequences are LGHNA and YSLEER. The V and J ends lost 3 bases and 2 bases, in that order; junction bases with no gene match: 9. The CDR3 loop spans 16 amino acids. Here the CDR3 reads CASSHGKDRVPYEQYF. Written as DNA, the CDR3 is TGCGCCAGCAGCCATGGGAAGGACAGGGTTCCCTACGAGCAGTACTTC.

J is TRBJ2-3 and V is TRBV7-2, with 13 bases lining up with TRBD2. The CDR3 totals 19 residues. Germline V gives CDR1 SGHTA, CDR2 FQGNSA. V shed 1 base and J 5 bases; nucleotides not matched to a gene: 12. The CDR3 reads CASSLGALLAGGPLDTQYF. CDR3 DNA sequence: TGTGCCAGCAGCTTAGGCGCCTTACTAGCGGGAGGGCCGTTAGATACGCAGTATTTT.

Comment on this clone: Other DNA sequences from this sample encode an identical CDR3 as well. This chain joins TRBV7-2 and TRBJ2-3; D not resolved. Deletions cut 3 bases from V and 3 bases from J, with 4 bases between. CDR3 length equals 12 residues. CDR1 is SGHTA, CDR2 FQGNSA, per germline. For the CDR3, the DNA is TGTGCCAGCAGCTTTGGAACAGATACGCAGTATTTT. Translation gives CASSFGTDTQYF.

The gene calls are TRBV19 and TRBJ2-7; D gene unclear. The V and J ends lost 0 bases and 6 bases respectively, with 12 bases between them. Germline V gene data show CDR1 as LNHDA and CDR2 as SQIVND (reference sequence). CDR3 length equals 14 residues. The CDR3 loop reads CASSIEGRVGEQYF. The CDR3 DNA is TGTGCCAGTAGTATAGAAGGGCGCGTTGGCGAGCAGTACTTC.

The rearrangement uses TRBV6-6 and TRBJ1-3, with 8 positions matching TRBD1. The CDR3 loop spans 14 amino acids. Germline V lookup: CDR1 MNHNY, CDR2 SVGAGI (reference sequence). V dropped 7 bases and J dropped 5; count of bases not matched to a gene: 7. The CDR3 coding sequence is TGTGCCAGCATACCCGGGGACAGGCGAAACACCATATATTTT. Translation: CASIPGDRRNTIYF.

As regards this clone: The sample holds other DNA sequences that translate to the same CDR3. This chain uses TRBV5-1 with TRBJ2-1, with TRBD1 identical over 8 bases. In germline, CDR1 is SGHRS, CDR2 YFSETQ. CDR3 size: 14 residues. The junction had 2 bases not matched to a gene; V was cut back by 0 bases and J by 6 bases. The CDR3 loop is CASSLGQGANEQFF. DNA for the CDR3: TGCGCCAGCAGCTTGGGCCAGGGGGCCAATGAGCAGTTCTTC.

The chain links TRBV5-1 to TRBJ2-3, with D perhaps TRBD2 (5 bases). V was clipped by 4 bases and J by 8 bases, with 11 bases between them. This CDR3 contains 12 residues. The germline CDR1 and CDR2 sequences are SGHRS and YFSETQ. The CDR3 loop reads CASSGGRGTQYF. CDR3 DNA sequence: TGCGCCAGCAGCGGCGGGCGAGGTACGCAGTATTTT. The full variable domain, in which reference TRBV5-1 and TRBJ2-3 provide the parts outside the CDR3, is KAGVTQTPRYLIKTRGQQVTLSCSPISGHRSVSWYQQTPGQGLQFLFEYFSETQRNKGNFPGRFSGRQFSNSRSEMNVSTLELGDSALYLCASSGGRGTQYFGPGTRLTVL.

In DNA, the CDR3 is TGTGCCTGGAGTAAACAGCAGAGAATGAATTCACCCCTCCACTTT. Its protein product is CAWSKQQRMNSPLHF. J is TRBJ1-6 and V is TRBV30, with D unresolved. Trimming cost V 2 bases and J 7 bases, with 15 bases left between them. Germline V gives CDR1 GTSNPN, CDR2 SVGIG (reference sequence). This CDR3 contains 15 residues.

The V gene is TRBV21-1, the J gene TRBJ2-7; TRBD1 is the table's D call and was not checked against the DNA. TRBV21-1 corresponds to a pseudogene. This CDR3 comprises 15 residues. This CDR3 is CASSPPRDRAYEQYF. The CDR3 region has the DNA TGTGCCAGCAGCCCCCCCCGGGACAGGGCCTACGAGCAGTACTTC.

V and J are TRBV29-1 and TRBJ2-1; 7 nucleotides match TRBD2. The ends lost 7 bases at V and 0 bases at J; junction bases unmatched: 6. Looked up from germline, CDR1 is SQVTM and CDR2 is ANQGSEA. The CDR3 extends over 14 amino acids. The DNA of the CDR3 is TGCAGCGGGCTAGCGGTTCGCTCCTACAATGAGCAGTTCTTC. Its protein is CSGLAVRSYNEQFF.